The table lists the clone carrying this T cell receptor (beta chain) with a count of one. The protocol was immunoSEQ multiplex PCR, while the TCRdb copy is restricted to in-frame clones and leaves out a portion. The sample shows 85,000 to 100,000 clones, 95% of them seen only once. The CDR3 is 15 residues long. After removal of 7 bases from V and 0 bases from J, the junction contained 6 bases not matched to a gene. Germline V gene data show CDR1 as SNHLY and CDR2 as FYNNEI. The data were taken from a study of technical replicates of blood from a handful of donors. V usage is TRBV2 and J usage is TRBJ2-4; 7 bases are a match to TRBD1. The TCR comes from a human donor in good health. Sequencing was performed on T cells isolated from PBMCs. The CDR3 loop reads CASTTGLLAKNIQYF. Written as DNA, the CDR3 is TGTGCCAGCACGACAGGGCTTCTAGCCAAAAACATTCAGTACTTC.